This is a list of T cell receptor beta chains from one sample in a study of blood T cell repertoires in COVID-19. Profiling relied on immunoSEQ multiplex PCR, and the TCRdb table lists in-frame clones only, not all of them. The profile covers around 45,000 clones, with over 75% appearing a single time and around 22% taken by the ten largest. The specimen sequenced was peripheral blood. The receptors shown here come from a woman aged 55-69 years with acute or convalescent COVID-19. The CDR3 runs from the conserved cysteine through the conserved F or W. A D gene is named only where the DNA matches it firmly. Clone sizes are given selectively: once, few, many, or a class where the clone is expanded.

d_gene: .; j_gene: TRBJ1-2; v_gene: TRBV10-2; abundance: few; CDR3aa: CASSPDSRNYGYTF; CDR3nt: TGCGCCAGCAGTCCTGACAGTAGGAACTATGGCTACACCTTC
d_gene: TRBD2; j_gene: TRBJ2-7; v_gene: TRBV18; abundance: .; CDR3aa: CASSQRGPSSYEQYF; CDR3nt: TGTGCCAGCTCACAGCGGGGTCCGAGCTCCTACGAGCAGTACTTC
d_gene: TRBD1; j_gene: TRBJ2-1; v_gene: TRBV29-1; abundance: .; CDR3aa: CSHRTGGRNEQFF; CDR3nt: TGCAGCCACAGGACAGGGGGCCGCAATGAGCAGTTCTTC
d_gene: .; j_gene: TRBJ2-1; v_gene: TRBV5-1; abundance: few; CDR3aa: CASSRGTEYNEQFF; CDR3nt: TGCGCCAGCAGCCGCGGGACAGAGTACAATGAGCAGTTCTTC
d_gene: .; j_gene: TRBJ1-5; v_gene: TRBV30; abundance: .; CDR3aa: CAWSVQAYSNQPQHF; CDR3nt: TGTGCCTGGAGTGTACAAGCGTATAGCAATCAGCCCCAGCATTTT
d_gene: .; j_gene: TRBJ1-2; v_gene: TRBV4-1; abundance: .; CDR3aa: CASSQDVTANYYGYTF; CDR3nt: TGCGCCAGCAGCCAAGACGTCACAGCTAACTACTATGGCTACACCTTC
d_gene: .; j_gene: TRBJ2-1; v_gene: TRBV4-1; abundance: .; CDR3aa: CASSQGGGAVNEQFF; CDR3nt: TGCGCCAGCAGCCAAGGAGGGGGGGCCGTGAATGAGCAGTTCTTC
d_gene: .; j_gene: TRBJ1-4; v_gene: TRBV12-3/TRBV12-4; abundance: .; CDR3aa: CASSYDRGEKLFF; CDR3nt: TGTGCCAGCAGTTATGACCGAGGAGAAAAACTGTTTTTT
d_gene: .; j_gene: TRBJ1-1; v_gene: TRBV5-6; abundance: .; CDR3aa: CASSRRRAMNTEAFF; CDR3nt: TGTGCCAGCAGCCGGAGGAGGGCAATGAACACTGAAGCTTTCTTT
d_gene: .; j_gene: TRBJ2-1; v_gene: TRBV2; abundance: .; CDR3aa: CASCDVSSYNEQFF; CDR3nt: TGTGCCAGCTGCGATGTTAGCTCCTACAATGAGCAGTTCTTC
d_gene: .; j_gene: TRBJ2-7; v_gene: TRBV29-1; abundance: .; CDR3aa: CSVGTGTYEQYF; CDR3nt: TGCAGCGTTGGCACCGGGACCTACGAGCAGTACTTC
d_gene: .; j_gene: TRBJ2-7; v_gene: TRBV11-1; abundance: few; CDR3aa: CASSLVASYEQYF; CDR3nt: TGTGCCAGCAGCTTGGTAGCCTCCTACGAGCAGTACTTC
d_gene: .; j_gene: TRBJ2-1; v_gene: TRBV4-3; abundance: .; CDR3aa: CASSPGVTGAYNEQFF; CDR3nt: TGCGCCAGCAGCCCGGGGGTCACAGGGGCGTACAATGAGCAGTTCTTC
d_gene: .; j_gene: TRBJ2-7; v_gene: TRBV2; abundance: .; CDR3aa: CASREQVYEQYF; CDR3nt: TGTGCCAGCAGGGAACAGGTCTACGAGCAGTACTTC
d_gene: TRBD1; j_gene: TRBJ2-3; v_gene: TRBV27; abundance: .; CDR3aa: CASSHGTGGDTQYF; CDR3nt: TGTGCCAGCAGTCACGGGACAGGAGGAGATACGCAGTATTTT
d_gene: .; j_gene: TRBJ1-4; v_gene: TRBV6-7; abundance: .; CDR3aa: CASSSRAGKLFF; CDR3nt: TGTGCCAGCAGTTCCAGGGCCGGAAAACTGTTTTTT
d_gene: TRBD1; j_gene: TRBJ1-2; v_gene: TRBV6-5; abundance: .; CDR3aa: CASSWDRAHYTF; CDR3nt: TGTGCCAGCAGTTGGGACAGGGCCCACTACACCTTC
d_gene: .; j_gene: TRBJ1-1; v_gene: TRBV9; abundance: .; CDR3aa: CASSPRPVNTEAFF; CDR3nt: TGTGCCAGCAGCCCCCGCCCGGTGAACACTGAAGCTTTCTTT
d_gene: .; j_gene: TRBJ2-5; v_gene: TRBV7-2; abundance: .; CDR3aa: CASSAQLEETQYF; CDR3nt: TGTGCCAGCAGCGCCCAACTAGAAGAGACCCAGTACTTC
d_gene: .; j_gene: TRBJ2-5; v_gene: TRBV3-1/TRBV3-2; abundance: .; CDR3aa: CASSQRGETQYF; CDR3nt: TGTGCCAGCAGCCAAAGGGGGGAGACCCAGTACTTC
d_gene: .; j_gene: TRBJ2-2; v_gene: TRBV20-1; abundance: .; CDR3aa: CSAGRGGELFF; CDR3nt: TGCAGTGCTGGAAGGGGGGGGGAGCTGTTTTTT
d_gene: .; j_gene: TRBJ1-2; v_gene: TRBV19; abundance: .; CDR3aa: CASRGAKQPHGYTF; CDR3nt: TGTGCCAGTAGAGGGGCGAAACAGCCGCATGGCTACACCTTC
d_gene: .; j_gene: TRBJ2-7; v_gene: TRBV7-9; abundance: .; CDR3aa: CASSPLYEQYF; CDR3nt: TGTGCCAGCAGTCCTCTCTACGAGCAGTACTTC
d_gene: TRBD1; j_gene: TRBJ1-2; v_gene: TRBV10-3; abundance: .; CDR3aa: CAISESRDRSYGYTF; CDR3nt: TGTGCCATCAGTGAGTCGCGGGACAGATCATATGGCTACACCTTC
d_gene: TRBD1; j_gene: TRBJ2-2; v_gene: TRBV3-1/TRBV3-2; abundance: .; CDR3aa: CASSQNRDRGSGELFF; CDR3nt: TGTGCCAGCAGCCAGAACCGGGACAGGGGTTCCGGGGAGCTGTTTTTT
d_gene: TRBD1; j_gene: TRBJ1-2; v_gene: TRBV27; abundance: .; CDR3aa: CASSTGQGSIGYTF; CDR3nt: TGTGCCAGCAGTACAGGACAGGGTAGTATTGGCTACACCTTC
d_gene: .; j_gene: TRBJ1-6; v_gene: TRBV7-9; abundance: .; CDR3aa: CASSLGGTGSISPLHF; CDR3nt: TGTGCCAGCAGCTTAGGGGGGACTGGGTCAATCTCACCCCTCCACTTT
d_gene: .; j_gene: TRBJ2-2; v_gene: TRBV15; abundance: .; CDR3aa: CATSRDTDTGELFF; CDR3nt: TGTGCCACCAGCAGAGATACGGACACCGGGGAGCTGTTTTTT
d_gene: .; j_gene: TRBJ1-2; v_gene: TRBV24-1; abundance: .; CDR3aa: CATTSEYRQHYGYTF; CDR3nt: TGTGCCACAACCAGTGAATATCGACAACACTATGGCTACACCTTC
d_gene: .; j_gene: TRBJ1-3; v_gene: TRBV6-6; abundance: .; CDR3aa: CASSYDGASGNTIYF; CDR3nt: TGTGCCAGCAGTTACGATGGGGCGTCTGGAAACACCATATATTTT
d_gene: .; j_gene: TRBJ2-7; v_gene: TRBV5-6; abundance: .; CDR3aa: CASSFWARVTYEQYF; CDR3nt: TGTGCCAGCAGCTTTTGGGCGAGGGTGACCTACGAGCAGTACTTC
d_gene: .; j_gene: TRBJ2-3; v_gene: TRBV30; abundance: .; CDR3aa: CACSTGTGTSDTQYF; CDR3nt: TGTGCCTGTTCCACGGGTACAGGAACATCAGATACGCAGTATTTT
d_gene: .; j_gene: TRBJ1-5; v_gene: TRBV18; abundance: .; CDR3aa: CASSPQGSNQPQHF; CDR3nt: TGTGCCAGCTCACCACAGGGGAGCAATCAGCCCCAGCATTTT
d_gene: TRBD1; j_gene: TRBJ1-1; v_gene: TRBV15; abundance: few; CDR3aa: CATSVKGGTGTEAFF; CDR3nt: TGTGCCACCAGCGTTAAGGGAGGGACAGGGACGGAAGCTTTCTTT
d_gene: .; j_gene: TRBJ2-7; v_gene: TRBV30; abundance: .; CDR3aa: CAWSVGDSSYEQYF; CDR3nt: TGTGCCTGGAGTGTAGGGGACTCCTCCTACGAGCAGTACTTC
d_gene: TRBD1; j_gene: TRBJ1-1; v_gene: TRBV7-8; abundance: .; CDR3aa: CASSTEDRLNTEAFF; CDR3nt: TGTGCCAGCAGCACCGAGGACAGGTTGAACACTGAAGCTTTCTTT
d_gene: .; j_gene: TRBJ1-2; v_gene: TRBV29-1; abundance: .; CDR3aa: CSVATNYGYTF; CDR3nt: TGCAGCGTTGCAACTAACTATGGCTACACCTTC
d_gene: TRBD1; j_gene: TRBJ2-1; v_gene: TRBV6-5; abundance: .; CDR3aa: CASMTGDYNEQFF; CDR3nt: TGTGCCAGTATGACAGGGGACTACAATGAGCAGTTCTTC
d_gene: .; j_gene: TRBJ2-2; v_gene: TRBV7-8; abundance: few; CDR3aa: CASSYLEGPGELFF; CDR3nt: TGTGCCAGCAGCTACTTGGAGGGGCCGGGGGAGCTGTTTTTT
d_gene: .; j_gene: TRBJ2-7; v_gene: TRBV6-1; abundance: .; CDR3aa: CASSEGVLYEQYF; CDR3nt: TGTGCCAGCAGTGAAGGAGTTTTATACGAGCAGTACTTC
d_gene: .; j_gene: TRBJ2-3; v_gene: TRBV10-3; abundance: once; CDR3aa: CAISEGRGGTDTQYF; CDR3nt: TGTGCCATCAGTGAAGGGCGCGGGGGCACAGATACGCAGTATTTT
d_gene: .; j_gene: TRBJ2-3; v_gene: TRBV4-2; abundance: .; CDR3aa: CASSQEPGETDTQYF; CDR3nt: TGTGCCAGCAGCCAAGAACCGGGGGAAACAGATACGCAGTATTTT
d_gene: TRBD1; j_gene: TRBJ1-1; v_gene: TRBV3-1/TRBV3-2; abundance: .; CDR3aa: CASSLGTGNTEAFF; CDR3nt: TGTGCCAGCAGCCTCGGGACAGGGAACACTGAAGCTTTCTTT
d_gene: TRBD2; j_gene: TRBJ2-2; v_gene: TRBV30; abundance: .; CDR3aa: CAWSVLAGGPTGELFF; CDR3nt: TGTGCCTGGAGTGTACTAGCGGGGGGGCCCACCGGGGAGCTGTTTTTT
d_gene: .; j_gene: TRBJ2-5; v_gene: TRBV3-1/TRBV3-2; abundance: .; CDR3aa: CASWQGGETQYF; CDR3nt: TGTGCCAGCTGGCAGGGCGGCGAGACCCAGTACTTC
d_gene: TRBD1; j_gene: TRBJ2-3; v_gene: TRBV27; abundance: .; CDR3aa: CASSPTGGIDTQYF; CDR3nt: TGTGCCAGCAGTCCCACAGGGGGCATCGATACGCAGTATTTT
d_gene: .; j_gene: TRBJ2-5; v_gene: TRBV7-3; abundance: .; CDR3aa: CASSLGPQIQETQYF; CDR3nt: TGTGCCAGCAGCCTAGGTCCACAAATCCAAGAGACCCAGTACTTC
d_gene: TRBD2; j_gene: TRBJ2-1; v_gene: TRBV7-4; abundance: .; CDR3aa: CASSSRTSGNSYNEQFF; CDR3nt: TGTGCCAGCAGCTCCCGGACTAGCGGGAACTCCTACAATGAGCAGTTCTTC
d_gene: TRBD1; j_gene: TRBJ2-7; v_gene: TRBV2; abundance: .; CDR3aa: CASRAKPALSRDRPSSYEQYF; CDR3nt: TGTGCCAGCAGAGCTAAACCCGCCCTGTCCCGGGACAGGCCTAGCTCCTACGAGCAGTACTTC
d_gene: .; j_gene: TRBJ1-2; v_gene: TRBV19; abundance: .; CDR3aa: CASSGAQPYGYTF; CDR3nt: TGTGCCAGTAGTGGGGCGCAGCCCTATGGCTACACCTTC
d_gene: TRBD1; j_gene: TRBJ1-5; v_gene: TRBV2; abundance: .; CDR3aa: CASAKSTGANQPQHF; CDR3nt: TGTGCCAGCGCGAAGTCAACAGGGGCTAATCAGCCCCAGCATTTT
d_gene: .; j_gene: TRBJ2-7; v_gene: TRBV12-5; abundance: .; CDR3aa: CASGFNPYDRYSSYEQYF; CDR3nt: TGTGCTAGTGGTTTTAACCCCTACGACAGGTACAGCTCCTACGAGCAGTACTTC
d_gene: .; j_gene: TRBJ2-3; v_gene: TRBV7-2; abundance: .; CDR3aa: CASSLDVYSSTDTQYF; CDR3nt: TGTGCCAGCAGCTTAGACGTCTACTCTAGCACAGATACGCAGTATTTT
d_gene: .; j_gene: TRBJ2-1; v_gene: TRBV9; abundance: once; CDR3aa: CATGTGGPKDNEQFF; CDR3nt: TGTGCCACCGGCACGGGGGGCCCAAAAGACAATGAGCAGTTCTTC
d_gene: TRBD1; j_gene: TRBJ1-1; v_gene: TRBV6-5; abundance: .; CDR3aa: CASRQGWSTEAFF; CDR3nt: TGTGCCAGCAGACAGGGGTGGAGCACTGAAGCTTTCTTT
d_gene: TRBD2; j_gene: TRBJ2-3; v_gene: TRBV7-3; abundance: .; CDR3aa: CASSLRKRGSTDTQYF; CDR3nt: TGTGCCAGCAGCCTAAGGAAGCGGGGTAGCACAGATACGCAGTATTTT
d_gene: .; j_gene: TRBJ1-6; v_gene: TRBV4-3; abundance: .; CDR3aa: CASSQEHRAVYNSPLHF; CDR3nt: TGCGCCAGCAGCCAAGAACACAGGGCGGTCTATAATTCACCCCTCCACTTT
d_gene: .; j_gene: TRBJ2-7; v_gene: TRBV10-3; abundance: .; CDR3aa: CAMKRTSDSYEQYF; CDR3nt: TGTGCCATGAAGAGGACAAGTGACTCCTACGAGCAGTACTTC
d_gene: TRBD2; j_gene: TRBJ2-1; v_gene: TRBV7-2; abundance: .; CDR3aa: CASSRSGVYYNEQFF; CDR3nt: TGTGCCAGCAGCCGGAGCGGGGTGTACTACAATGAGCAGTTCTTC